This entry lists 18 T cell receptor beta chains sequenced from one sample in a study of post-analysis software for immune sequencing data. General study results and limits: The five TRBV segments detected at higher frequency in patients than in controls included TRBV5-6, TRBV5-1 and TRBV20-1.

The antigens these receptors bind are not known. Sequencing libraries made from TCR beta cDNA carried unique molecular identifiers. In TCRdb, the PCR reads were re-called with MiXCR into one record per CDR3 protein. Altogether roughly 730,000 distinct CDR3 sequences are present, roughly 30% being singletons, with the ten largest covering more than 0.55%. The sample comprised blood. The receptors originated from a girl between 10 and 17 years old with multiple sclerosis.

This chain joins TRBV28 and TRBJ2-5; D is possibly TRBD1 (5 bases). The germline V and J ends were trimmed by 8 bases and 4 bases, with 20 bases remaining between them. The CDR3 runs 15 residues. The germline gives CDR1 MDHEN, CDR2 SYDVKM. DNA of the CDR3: TGTGCCAGCTCTGGGGCCGTCAGACCCCCAGAGACCCAGTACTTC. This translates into CASSGAVRPPETQYF.

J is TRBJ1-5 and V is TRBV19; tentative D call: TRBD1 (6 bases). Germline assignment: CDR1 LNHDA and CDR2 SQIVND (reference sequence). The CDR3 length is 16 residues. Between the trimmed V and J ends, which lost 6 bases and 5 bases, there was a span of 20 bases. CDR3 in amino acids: CASSKLTGRRYQPQHF. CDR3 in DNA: TGTGCCAGTAGCAAACTAACAGGGCGGCGGTATCAGCCCCAGCATTTT.

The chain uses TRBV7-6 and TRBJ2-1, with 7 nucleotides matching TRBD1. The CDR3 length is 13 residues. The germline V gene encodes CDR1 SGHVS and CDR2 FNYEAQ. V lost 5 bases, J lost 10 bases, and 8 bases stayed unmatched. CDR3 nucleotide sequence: TGTGCCAGCAGCCTATACAGGGGAGCCGAGCAGTTCTTC. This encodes CASSLYRGAEQFF.

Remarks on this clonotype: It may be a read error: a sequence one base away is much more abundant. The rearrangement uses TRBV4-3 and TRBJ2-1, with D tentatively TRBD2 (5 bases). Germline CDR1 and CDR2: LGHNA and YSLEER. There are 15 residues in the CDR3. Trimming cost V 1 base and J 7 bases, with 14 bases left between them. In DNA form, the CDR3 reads TGCGCCAGCAGCCAAGGGTCTGGACGGAGGAATGAGCAGTTCTTC. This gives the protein CASSQGSGRRNEQFF.

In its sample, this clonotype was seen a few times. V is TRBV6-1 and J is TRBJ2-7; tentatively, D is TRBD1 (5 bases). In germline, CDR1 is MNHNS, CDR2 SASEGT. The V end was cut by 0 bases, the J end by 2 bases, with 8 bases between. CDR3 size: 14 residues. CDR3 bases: TGTGCCAGCAGTGAAGCGGGGCAGACCTACGAGCAGTACTTC. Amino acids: CASSEAGQTYEQYF.

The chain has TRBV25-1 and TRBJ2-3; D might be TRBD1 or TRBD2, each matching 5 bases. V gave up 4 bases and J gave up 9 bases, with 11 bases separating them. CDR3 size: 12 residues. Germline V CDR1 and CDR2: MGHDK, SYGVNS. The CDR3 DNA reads TGTGCCAGCAGTGTCTTTGGGGACACGCAGTATTTT. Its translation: CASSVFGDTQYF.

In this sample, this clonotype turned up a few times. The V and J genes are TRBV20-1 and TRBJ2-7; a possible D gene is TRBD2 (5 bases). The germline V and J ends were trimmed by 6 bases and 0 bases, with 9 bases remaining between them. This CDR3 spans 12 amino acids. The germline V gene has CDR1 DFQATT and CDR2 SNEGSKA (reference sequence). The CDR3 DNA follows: TGCAGTGCCCCGGGGTCCTCCTACGAGCAGTACTTC. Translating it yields CSAPGSSYEQYF.

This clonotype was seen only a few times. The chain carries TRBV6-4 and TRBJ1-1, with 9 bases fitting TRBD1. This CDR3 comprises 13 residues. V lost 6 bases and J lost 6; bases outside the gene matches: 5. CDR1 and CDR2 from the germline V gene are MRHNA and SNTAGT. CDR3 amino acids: CASRIDRGAEAFF. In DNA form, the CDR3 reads TGTGCCAGCAGGATTGACAGGGGGGCTGAAGCTTTCTTT.

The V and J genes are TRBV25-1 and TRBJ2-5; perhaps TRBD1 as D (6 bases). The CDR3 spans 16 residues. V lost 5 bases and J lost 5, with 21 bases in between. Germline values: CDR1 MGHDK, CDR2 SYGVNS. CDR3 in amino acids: CASSPATGLGWETQYF. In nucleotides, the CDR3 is TGTGCCAGCAGTCCTGCGACAGGTCTGGGTTGGGAGACCCAGTACTTC.

The CDR3 nucleotides are TGCAGTGCTGAACTAGCGGGAGGGGGTCTTTTTGGTAATGAGCAGTTCTTC. It codes for CSAELAGGGLFGNEQFF. V and J are TRBV20-1 and TRBJ2-1; 13 bases fit TRBD2. The V gene's germline CDR1 is DFQATT and CDR2 SNEGSKA (reference sequence). This CDR3 spans 17 amino acids. Losses at the gene ends were 5 bases for V and 7 bases for J; bases not matched to a gene: 14.

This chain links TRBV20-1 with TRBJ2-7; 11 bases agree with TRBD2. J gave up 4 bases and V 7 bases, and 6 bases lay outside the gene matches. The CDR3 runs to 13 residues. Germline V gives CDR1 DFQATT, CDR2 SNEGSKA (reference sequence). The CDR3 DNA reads TGCAGTGGTAGCGGGAGGGCCGTGTACGAGCAGTACTTC. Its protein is CSGSGRAVYEQYF.

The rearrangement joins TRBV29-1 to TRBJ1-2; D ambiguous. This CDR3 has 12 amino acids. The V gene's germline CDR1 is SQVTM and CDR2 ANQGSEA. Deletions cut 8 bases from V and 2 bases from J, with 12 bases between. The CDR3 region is CSTSDVNYGYTF. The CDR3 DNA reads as TGCAGCACATCGGACGTAAACTATGGCTACACCTTC.

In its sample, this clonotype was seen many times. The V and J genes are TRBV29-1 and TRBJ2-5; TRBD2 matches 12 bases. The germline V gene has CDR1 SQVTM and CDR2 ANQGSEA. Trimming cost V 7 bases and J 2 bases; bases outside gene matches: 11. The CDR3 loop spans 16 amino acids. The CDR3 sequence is CSAEVGLAGLQETQYF. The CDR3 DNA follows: TGCAGCGCCGAGGTGGGACTAGCGGGTCTACAAGAGACCCAGTACTTC.

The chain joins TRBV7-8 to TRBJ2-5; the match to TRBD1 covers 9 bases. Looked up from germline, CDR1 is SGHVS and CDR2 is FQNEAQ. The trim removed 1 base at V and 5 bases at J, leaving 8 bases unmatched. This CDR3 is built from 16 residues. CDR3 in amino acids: CASSLDGTGLGETQYF. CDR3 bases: TGTGCCAGCAGCTTAGACGGGACAGGGCTCGGGGAGACCCAGTACTTC.

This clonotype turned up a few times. In DNA form, the CDR3 reads TGTGCCATCAGTCCTATGCCAGTTAAGAACACTGAAGCTTTCTTT. Its translation: CAISPMPVKNTEAFF. The rearrangement links TRBV10-3 to TRBJ1-1; no clear D gene. V lost 5 bases to trimming and J lost 1 base, with 14 bases between them. CDR3 length: 15 amino acids. The germline gives CDR1 ENHRY, CDR2 SYGVKD.

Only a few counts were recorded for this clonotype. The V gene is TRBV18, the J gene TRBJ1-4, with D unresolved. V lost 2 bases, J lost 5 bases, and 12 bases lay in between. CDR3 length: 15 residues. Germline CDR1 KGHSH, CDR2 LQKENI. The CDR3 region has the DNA TGTGCCAGCTCACCATCGGTTAATGGAAATGAAAAACTGTTTTTT. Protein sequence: CASSPSVNGNEKLFF.

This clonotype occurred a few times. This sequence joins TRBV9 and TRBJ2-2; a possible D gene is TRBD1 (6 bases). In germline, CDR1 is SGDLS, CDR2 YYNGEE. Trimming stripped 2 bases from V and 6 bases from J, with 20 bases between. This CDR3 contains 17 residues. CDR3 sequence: CASSVRGRGQSPGELFF. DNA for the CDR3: TGTGCCAGCAGCGTGAGGGGTCGGGGACAATCTCCCGGGGAGCTGTTTTTT.

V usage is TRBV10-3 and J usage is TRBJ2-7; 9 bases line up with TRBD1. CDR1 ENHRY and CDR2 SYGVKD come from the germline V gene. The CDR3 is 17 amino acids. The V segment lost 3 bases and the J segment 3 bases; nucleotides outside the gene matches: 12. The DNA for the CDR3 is TGTGCCATCAGTGAATCCAAATACAGGGGGCTGTTCTACGAGCAGTACTTC. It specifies CAISESKYRGLFYEQYF.